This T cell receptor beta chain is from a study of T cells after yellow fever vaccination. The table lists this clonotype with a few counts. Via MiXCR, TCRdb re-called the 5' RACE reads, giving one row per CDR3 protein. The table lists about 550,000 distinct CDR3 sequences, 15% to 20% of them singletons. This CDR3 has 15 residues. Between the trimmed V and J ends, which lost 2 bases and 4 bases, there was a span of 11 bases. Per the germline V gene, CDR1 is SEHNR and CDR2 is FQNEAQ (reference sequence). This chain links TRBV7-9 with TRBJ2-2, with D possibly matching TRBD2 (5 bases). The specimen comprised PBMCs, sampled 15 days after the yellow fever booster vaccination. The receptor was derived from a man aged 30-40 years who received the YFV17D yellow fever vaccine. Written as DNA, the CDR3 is TGTGCCAGCAGCTTAAGAGCCCTAGCCACCGGGGAGCTGTTTTTT. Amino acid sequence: CASSLRALATGELFF.